This T cell receptor (beta chain) was recovered during a study of blood T cell repertoires in COVID-19. Study-wide background: COVID-19 samples collected from the United States, Italy and Spain covered acute and convalescent phases. PBMCs, B-cell-depleted T cells, or T cells were the source of the cDNA or gDNA that made up the material.

The germline V gene has CDR1 LNHNV and CDR2 YYDKDF (reference sequence). V lost 10 bases and J 8 bases, leaving 17 bases between the germline ends. This CDR3 comprises 13 residues. Per the study methods: The assay estimated nucleated cells by amplifying reference gene primers. Data came from immunoSEQ multiplex PCR; TCRdb stores just in-frame clones and leaves some out. That table supplies the V and J calls and clone size; D and trimming were determined from the DNA. Seen here are about 400,000 clones, roughly 90% observed once, and the top ten hold more than 1%. What was sequenced was peripheral blood. The TCR was taken from a man aged 40-49 years with acute or convalescent COVID-19. J is TRBJ1-4 and V is TRBV15; TRBD1 is a possible D gene (6 bases). CDR3 coding DNA: TGTGCCAGCCGAGCGGGGGCGTTGGAAAAACTGTTTTTT. Translation gives CASRAGALEKLFF.